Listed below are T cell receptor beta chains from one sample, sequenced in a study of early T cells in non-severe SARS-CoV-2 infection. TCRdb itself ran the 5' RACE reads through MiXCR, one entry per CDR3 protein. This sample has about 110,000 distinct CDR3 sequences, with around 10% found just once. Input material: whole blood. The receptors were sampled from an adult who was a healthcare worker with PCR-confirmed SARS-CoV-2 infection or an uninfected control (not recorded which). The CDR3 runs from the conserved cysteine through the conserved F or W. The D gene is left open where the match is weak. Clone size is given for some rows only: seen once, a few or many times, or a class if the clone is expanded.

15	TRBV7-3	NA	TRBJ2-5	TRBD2	TGTGCCAGCAGCTCCACCCGGGAGGTTGGAGAGACCCAGTACTTC	CASSSTREVGETQYF
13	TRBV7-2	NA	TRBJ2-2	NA	TGTGCCAGCAGCAAGAGGTTTGGCGGGGAGCTGTTTTTT	CASSKRFGGELFF
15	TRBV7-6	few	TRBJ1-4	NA	TGTGCCAGCAGCATTGACACGGGACCGAATGAAAAACTGTTTTTT	CASSIDTGPNEKLFF
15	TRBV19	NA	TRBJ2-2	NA	TGTGCCAGTTCCCTGGCAGCCGCGAACACCGGGGAGCTGTTTTTT	CASSLAAANTGELFF
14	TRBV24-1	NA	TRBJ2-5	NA	TGTGCCACCAGTGCGGCTAGCGCTGAAGAGACCCAGTACTTC	CATSAASAEETQYF
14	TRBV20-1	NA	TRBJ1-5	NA	TGCAGTGCTGGATTTTGGGGTAGCAATCAGCCCCAGCATTTT	CSAGFWGSNQPQHF
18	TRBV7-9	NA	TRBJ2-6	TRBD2	TGTGCCAGCAGCTCCTCCCTGAACGGGGGGGCTGGGGCCAACGTCCTGACTTTC	CASSSSLNGGAGANVLTF
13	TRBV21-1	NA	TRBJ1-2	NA	TGTGCCAGCAGGAGTGACAGGCGTTATGGCTACACCTTC	CASRSDRRYGYTF
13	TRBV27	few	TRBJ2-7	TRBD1	TGTGCCAGCAGTGATACAGGGGCCTACGAGCAGTACTTC	CASSDTGAYEQYF
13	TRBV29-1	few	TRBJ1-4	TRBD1	TGCAGCGTCATGACAGGGGGCGGTGAAAAACTGTTTTTT	CSVMTGGGEKLFF